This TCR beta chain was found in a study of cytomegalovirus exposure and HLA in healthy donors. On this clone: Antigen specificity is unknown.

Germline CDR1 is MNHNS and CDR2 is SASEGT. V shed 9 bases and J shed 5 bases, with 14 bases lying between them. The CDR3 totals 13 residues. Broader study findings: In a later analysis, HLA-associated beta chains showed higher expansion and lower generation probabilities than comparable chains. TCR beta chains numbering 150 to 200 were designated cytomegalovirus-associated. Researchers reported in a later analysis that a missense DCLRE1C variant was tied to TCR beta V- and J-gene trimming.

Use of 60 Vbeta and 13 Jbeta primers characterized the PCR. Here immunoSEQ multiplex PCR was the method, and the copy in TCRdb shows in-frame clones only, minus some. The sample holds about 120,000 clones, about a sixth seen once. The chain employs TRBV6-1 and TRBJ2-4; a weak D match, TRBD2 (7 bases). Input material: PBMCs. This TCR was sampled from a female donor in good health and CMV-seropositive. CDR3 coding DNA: TGTGCCAGTCACGGGGGGCCCCAAAACATTCAGTACTTC. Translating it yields CASHGGPQNIQYF.